A selection of T cell receptor beta chains follows, all from one sample in a study of T cell repertoires in ileal Crohn's disease. Generated by immunoSEQ multiplex PCR, the TCRdb table keeps only in-frame clones and is missing some. The data contain some 11,000 clones, around 76% of them seen just once; the ten biggest clones take up under 5%. The sequencing input was ileal tissue. The origin of the receptors is an adult with Crohn's disease. CDR3s include the opening cysteine and the closing phenylalanine or tryptophan. A D gene is named only where the DNA matches it firmly. Clone sizes are given selectively: once, few, many, or a class where the clone is expanded.

size	D	V	J	DNA	CDR3
few	TRBD2	TRBV7-2	TRBJ2-7	TGTGCCAGCAGCCCGAAGACTAGCGGAATACTCGAGCAGTACTTC	CASSPKTSGILEQYF
NA	TRBD1	TRBV7-2	TRBJ1-1	TGTGCCAGCAGCGCGACAGGGCTTGGCACTGAAGCTTTCTTT	CASSATGLGTEAFF
NA	NA	TRBV18	TRBJ1-3	TGTGCCAGCTCCCCAATGCAGGGGACCTTCTCTGGAAACACCATATATTTT	CASSPMQGTFSGNTIYF
NA	TRBD2	TRBV5-1	TRBJ2-3	TGCGCCAGCAGCTTGGCGGGTAGCGGGGGTCGCACAGATACGCAGTATTTT	CASSLAGSGGRTDTQYF
NA	TRBD2	TRBV18	TRBJ2-2	TGTGCCAGCTCACCTCGGACGGCGGGGGGTAACACCGGGGAGCTGTTTTTT	CASSPRTAGGNTGELFF
NA	NA	TRBV7-6	TRBJ2-5	TGTGCCAGCAGCTTTCCCCCGGGGACCCAGTACTTC	CASSFPPGTQYF
NA	NA	TRBV21-1	TRBJ2-7	TGTGCCAGCAAGGGCGGGAGGGGACCCTACGAGCAGTACTTC	CASKGGRGPYEQYF
NA	TRBD2	TRBV11-2	TRBJ2-7	TGTGCCAGCAGCATCTACGGGGCCAGCGGGAGTGCCTACGAGCAGTACTTC	CASSIYGASGSAYEQYF
NA	NA	TRBV25-1	TRBJ2-5	TGTGCCAGCAGTGAAGATAGGGGTCGGCAGGAGACCCAGTACTTC	CASSEDRGRQETQYF
NA	NA	TRBV7-2	TRBJ2-3	TGTGCCAGCAGCGGGCGGGACCGGGGGTTCACAGATACGCAGTATTTT	CASSGRDRGFTDTQYF
NA	NA	TRBV6-1	TRBJ2-1	TGTGCCAGCAGTGAATACGGGGGGCGCGGCAATGAGCAGTTCTTC	CASSEYGGRGNEQFF
once	TRBD1	TRBV11-3	TRBJ2-7	TGTGCCAGCAGCTTAGGCAGGGGGCGCGACTACGAGCAGTACTTC	CASSLGRGRDYEQYF
once	NA	TRBV29-1	TRBJ2-1	TGCAGCGTACTCAGGAGGACCTACAATGAGCAGTTCTTC	CSVLRRTYNEQFF
NA	TRBD2	TRBV28	TRBJ2-3	TGTGCCAGCAGTCAAGCGGGAGGAGCGAGGGATACGCAGTATTTT	CASSQAGGARDTQYF
NA	NA	TRBV28	TRBJ2-7	TGTGCCAGCAAGAAGTGGGGCTCCCACGAGCAGTACTTC	CASKKWGSHEQYF
NA	TRBD1	TRBV11-1	TRBJ2-2	TGTGCCAGCAGCTTCGGAGGGACAGGGTACACCGGGGAGCTGTTTTTT	CASSFGGTGYTGELFF
NA	NA	TRBV6-1	TRBJ1-2	TGTGCCAGCAGGCCCCCCGGGACACCTTCATATGGCTACACCTTC	CASRPPGTPSYGYTF
few	NA	TRBV28	TRBJ1-4	TGTGCCAGCAGAATCGACAGGAAGCCTAATGAAAAACTGTTTTTT	CASRIDRKPNEKLFF
NA	TRBD2	TRBV11-3	TRBJ2-3	TGTGCCAGCAGCCCGGGGGGTAGCGGGAGTAAGGATACGCAGTATTTT	CASSPGGSGSKDTQYF
NA	NA	TRBV11-2	TRBJ1-1	TGTGCCAGCAGCTTAGGACAGGCTTTCTTT	CASSLGQAFF
few	TRBD1	TRBV14	TRBJ2-5	TGTGCCAGCAGGCGGACAGGGGAGCAAGAGACCCAGTACTTC	CASRRTGEQETQYF
medium-sized	NA	TRBV21-1	TRBJ2-1	TGTGCCAAAAAGGAGGGAACGAGTGAGCAGTTCTTC	CAKKEGTSEQFF
NA	NA	TRBV2	TRBJ2-2	TGTGCCAGCAGTGGGAGGAGGATCCCGAACACCGGGGAGCTGTTTTTT	CASSGRRIPNTGELFF
NA	NA	TRBV20-1	TRBJ2-3	TGCAGTGCTCTGACAGATACGCAGTATTTT	CSALTDTQYF
NA	TRBD2	TRBV25-1	TRBJ2-7	TGTGCCAGCAGTCACCTAGCGGGAGACGAGCAGTACTTC	CASSHLAGDEQYF
NA	NA	TRBV19	TRBJ2-1	TGTGCCAGTAGTACCCTGTCCCCGGTAAATGAGCAGTTCTTC	CASSTLSPVNEQFF
NA	TRBD2	TRBV6-5	TRBJ2-7	TGTGCCAGCAGCACGGGGGGGCGCTCCTACGAGCAGTACTTC	CASSTGGRSYEQYF
NA	TRBD1	TRBV7-9	TRBJ1-2	TGTGCCAGCAGCTTAGCCTCTGGACAGGGCCAGGATGGCTACACCTTC	CASSLASGQGQDGYTF
NA	TRBD1	TRBV11-3	TRBJ1-1	TGTGCCAGCAGCCTTGGACAGGGAAACACTGAAGCTTTCTTT	CASSLGQGNTEAFF
NA	NA	TRBV6-5	TRBJ2-1	TGTGCCAGCAGTCCACAGGTTTCCTACAATGAGCAGTTCTTC	CASSPQVSYNEQFF
NA	NA	TRBV6-1	TRBJ1-2	TGTGCCAGCAGTGAGTCTATTTTACGAGGCTACACCTTC	CASSESILRGYTF
NA	TRBD2	TRBV9	TRBJ2-2	TGTGCCAGCGGCGTAGGGTGGGGGGGCACCGGGGAGCTGTTTTTT	CASGVGWGGTGELFF
NA	TRBD1	TRBV6-1	TRBJ2-5	TGTGCCAGCATGCCGGGACAGGGGCAGGAGACCCAGTACTTC	CASMPGQGQETQYF
NA	NA	TRBV6-6	TRBJ1-3	TGTGCCAGCAGCATGGGACTTTCTGGAAACACCATATATTTT	CASSMGLSGNTIYF
NA	NA	TRBV7-2	TRBJ2-1	TGTGCCAGCAGCTTCCAGGGAGGTACATCCTACAATGAGCAGTTCTTC	CASSFQGGTSYNEQFF
few	NA	TRBV11-2	TRBJ2-5	TGTGCCAGCTCCAGATTCGGGCAAGAGACCCAGTACTTC	CASSRFGQETQYF
NA	TRBD1	TRBV27	TRBJ1-1	TGTGCCAGCAGTACCCCACCGGGACAGGGTAAGAACACTGAAGCTTTCTTT	CASSTPPGQGKNTEAFF
NA	NA	TRBV5-4	TRBJ2-5	TGTGCCAGCAGCTTACAGGGTAAAGAGACCCAGTACTTC	CASSLQGKETQYF
medium-sized	NA	TRBV30	TRBJ1-1	TGTGCCTGGAGTGTAGGGGAGGGACCTGAAGCTTTCTTT	CAWSVGEGPEAFF
NA	TRBD1	TRBV6-1	TRBJ1-5	TGTGCCAGCTTCGGGACAGGGGGTTCAAATCAGCCCCAGCATTTT	CASFGTGGSNQPQHF
NA	TRBD2	TRBV7-6	TRBJ2-7	TGTGCCAGCAGCCCAGAGGCGGGAGCCGGCGAGCAGTACTTC	CASSPEAGAGEQYF
NA	NA	TRBV6-6	TRBJ2-7	TGTGCCAGCAGTTACCCGCCTACAGGGAAATCTGGCGAGCAGTACTTC	CASSYPPTGKSGEQYF
NA	TRBD2	TRBV27	TRBJ2-1	TGTGCCAGCAGTTTAGGTGGGGGGGGTTGGGGCAATGAGCAGTTCTTC	CASSLGGGGWGNEQFF
NA	TRBD1	TRBV28	TRBJ1-2	TGTGCCAGCAGTACCAACCCGGGACAGGTCTATGGCTACACCTTC	CASSTNPGQVYGYTF
NA	TRBD2	TRBV18	TRBJ2-7	TGTGCCAGCTCACCACCGTCCCTAGCGGACGAGCAGTACTTC	CASSPPSLADEQYF
NA	NA	TRBV6-6	TRBJ1-3	TGTGCCAGTTCGGGTGGAAACACCATATATTTT	CASSGGNTIYF
NA	NA	TRBV28	TRBJ1-1	TGTGCCAGCAGTTTAATTCTGGGGGGTAACACTGAAGCTTTCTTT	CASSLILGGNTEAFF
once	TRBD2	TRBV6-4	TRBJ2-3	TGTGCCAGCAGTGTGGCTAGCGGGAGCGTAGATACGCAGTATTTT	CASSVASGSVDTQYF
NA	NA	TRBV6-1	TRBJ2-7	TGTGCCAGCAGTGTGACGGGAGATAGGTACGAGCAGTACTTC	CASSVTGDRYEQYF
NA	TRBD1	TRBV11-3	TRBJ2-6	TGTGCCAGCAGCTTAGGGACAGGGGCCGCCCCCGGGGCCAACGTCCTGACTTTC	CASSLGTGAAPGANVLTF
NA	TRBD1	TRBV18	TRBJ2-3	TGTGCCAGCTCACCGCAGACAGGGGCAGATACGCAGTATTTT	CASSPQTGADTQYF
large	NA	TRBV19	TRBJ1-2	TGTGCCAGTAGTATAGATTGGCCGGGAAATCGTGGCTACACCTTC	CASSIDWPGNRGYTF
NA	NA	TRBV10-3	TRBJ1-1	TGTGCCATCAGTGAGTCCCTCAGATGGACTGAAGCTTTCTTT	CAISESLRWTEAFF